This T cell receptor beta chain was sequenced for a study of T cell repertoires in cytomegalovirus infection. About the study: Public signatures in TCR beta pointed to CMV infection and matching HLA type.

This clonotype has a handful of counts. What it recognizes is unknown. This CDR3 spans 12 amino acids. Between the trimmed V and J ends, which lost 3 bases and 4 bases, there was a span of 9 bases. CDR1 and CDR2 (germline): SQVTM, ANQGSEA. The study, taken as a whole, reports: There were carriers of CMV plus the relevant HLA, and cumulative public TCR beta family frequency identified them.

TCRdb re-analysed the reads in MiXCR, keeping a single row per CDR3 protein. The data hold 210,000 or so distinct CDR3 sequences, with about 7% observed a single time. This sequence joins TRBV29-1 and TRBJ1-1; TRBD1 might be the D (6 bases). The material sequenced was PBMCs. The source of this sequence is a human donor in good health (CMV status not recorded). Some clones in this sample may be carry-over from other donors' samples. This chain's CDR3 is CSVDRGGTEAFF. CDR3 DNA: TGCAGCGTTGACAGGGGCGGCACTGAAGCTTTCTTT.